The rows below give T cell receptor beta chains drawn from one sample of a study of memory CD4+ T cells and cytomegalovirus serostatus. Some clones are missing from TCRdb's copy, which holds only in-frame ones; the method was immunoSEQ multiplex PCR. The profile shows 38,000 or so clones, roughly three quarters of them singletons. Sequencing was done on a sample of memory CD4+ T cells from blood. The source of these receptors is an adult in good health and CMV-seronegative. CDR3s include the opening cysteine and the closing phenylalanine or tryptophan. The D gene is left open where the match is weak. Where a row states a size, it is once, few, many or the class of an expanded clone; other rows omit it.

TRBV30	.	TRBJ1-5	.	TGTGCCTTCGAGGGCGGTGACCATCAGCCCCAGCATTTT	CAFEGGDHQPQHF
TRBV6-1	.	TRBJ1-5	.	TGTGCCAGCAATGTATGGGGCAATCAGCCCCAGCATTTT	CASNVWGNQPQHF
TRBV11-1	once	TRBJ1-2	.	TGTGCCAGCAGCCTTGACGGACTCTATGGCTACACCTTC	CASSLDGLYGYTF
TRBV6-1	.	TRBJ2-3	.	TGTGCCAGCAGCACAGGGAGTTACACAGATACGCAGTATTTT	CASSTGSYTDTQYF
TRBV18	.	TRBJ1-1	TRBD1	TGTGCCAGCTCGTCGGGGACAGCGGGGAACACTGAAGCTTTCTTT	CASSSGTAGNTEAFF
TRBV6-6	.	TRBJ1-5	.	TGTGCCAGCAGTTACCTTTTTGGGGATCAGCCCCAGCATTTT	CASSYLFGDQPQHF
TRBV7-8	.	TRBJ2-3	TRBD2	TGTGCCAGCAGCTTAAGACTAGCGGCAGATACGCAGTATTTT	CASSLRLAADTQYF
TRBV15	.	TRBJ2-5	TRBD2	TGTGCCACCAGCAGAGGTTTGCTAGCGGGGGAAGAGACCCAGTACTTC	CATSRGLLAGEETQYF
TRBV6-5	once	TRBJ1-2	.	TGTGCCAGCAGACCTGGAGCAAACTATGGCTACACCTTC	CASRPGANYGYTF
TRBV18	.	TRBJ2-7	.	TGTGCCAGCTCACCACCCGGCGGCGACGAGCAGTACTTC	CASSPPGGDEQYF
TRBV6-5	.	TRBJ2-5	.	TGTGCCAGCAAGTTGGGGACCCAGTACTTC	CASKLGTQYF
TRBV11-3	.	TRBJ2-3	.	TGTGCCAGCAGCTTAGGGGGGGGCCGAAAAGATACGCAGTATTTT	CASSLGGGRKDTQYF
TRBV7-6	.	TRBJ1-6	TRBD1	TGTGCCAGCAGCGCCGGACAGGGTGTTAATTCACCCCTCCACTTT	CASSAGQGVNSPLHF
TRBV7-2	few	TRBJ2-7	.	TGTGCCAGCAGCTCTAACAGGGTTTCCTACGAGCAGTACTTC	CASSSNRVSYEQYF
TRBV6-5	.	TRBJ2-4	.	TGTGCCAGCAGTGGGACAATGTTGGGCCCGAACATTCAGTACTTC	CASSGTMLGPNIQYF
TRBV7-2	.	TRBJ2-5	.	TGTGCCAGCAGCTCTACTAGCTATGAGACCCAGTACTTC	CASSSTSYETQYF
TRBV7-8	.	TRBJ1-5	.	TGTGCCAGCAGCTTAAACCAGGACCAATGGCCCCAGCATTTT	CASSLNQDQWPQHF
TRBV20-1	.	TRBJ2-2	.	TGCAGTGACAGCTTCACCGGGGAGCTGTTTTTT	CSDSFTGELFF
TRBV4-2	.	TRBJ2-5	.	TGTGCCAGCAGCCATGAACGGGTCCCAAGGGAGACCCAGTACTTC	CASSHERVPRETQYF
TRBV6-5	.	TRBJ2-2	TRBD1	TGTGCCAGCAGTTACTCCTACAGGGGGCTAGGGGAGCTGTTTTTT	CASSYSYRGLGELFF
TRBV19	.	TRBJ1-5	.	TGTGCCAGTTCTATGGGGCAGATTAATCAGCCCCAGCATTTT	CASSMGQINQPQHF
TRBV27	once	TRBJ1-4	.	TGTGCCAGCAGCCCCCCAGGGTCAACTAATGAAAAACTGTTTTTT	CASSPPGSTNEKLFF
TRBV5-1	once	TRBJ1-5	.	TGCGCCAGCAGCGCCGGCGGTGACAGAAATCAGCCCCAGCATTTT	CASSAGGDRNQPQHF
TRBV2	.	TRBJ2-4	TRBD2	TGTGCCAGCAGCGCCGGGACTAGGGGAAACATTCAGTACTTC	CASSAGTRGNIQYF
TRBV21-1	few	TRBJ1-1	.	TGTGCCAGCAGCCAGGCCTCGGACAGGGGGGTCCCTGAAGCTTTCTTT	CASSQASDRGVPEAFF
TRBV30	.	TRBJ1-4	.	TGTGCCTGGAGGCAGCGGGGGGGGAATGAAAAACTGTTTTTT	CAWRQRGGNEKLFF
TRBV6-5	.	TRBJ1-2	.	TGTGCCAGCAGTTACCGGGAAAGAAACTATGGCTACACCTTC	CASSYRERNYGYTF
TRBV4-1	.	TRBJ1-6	TRBD1	TGCGCCAGCAGCCGAGGGACAGGGGGCGCGGACGTCTCCTCACCCCTCCACTTT	CASSRGTGGADVSSPLHF
TRBV5-1	.	TRBJ2-7	.	TGCGCCAGCAGCTTCAGATCAGGGGAGGGCATCTCCTACGAGCAGTACTTC	CASSFRSGEGISYEQYF
TRBV12-5	.	TRBJ1-1	.	TGTGCTAGTGGTTTGGGGTTGGTCTCTGAAGCTTTCTTT	CASGLGLVSEAFF
TRBV5-1	.	TRBJ2-3	.	TGCGCCAGCAGCTTGGCACTAGACACAGATACGCAGTATTTT	CASSLALDTDTQYF
TRBV30	.	TRBJ1-3	.	TGTGCCTGGAGTGCGGGGAATATAGGTCCTGGAAACACCATATATTTT	CAWSAGNIGPGNTIYF
TRBV19	.	TRBJ1-3	.	TGTGCCACCGCAGGAATTTCTGGAAACACCATATATTTT	CATAGISGNTIYF
TRBV29-1	.	TRBJ2-5	.	TGCAGCGTTGGACGGGGGAAAGAGACCCAGTACTTC	CSVGRGKETQYF
TRBV6-1	.	TRBJ2-5	.	TGTGCCAGCAGTGCCAACTTAGCTGGCGGAGTAGAGGACCAGTACTTC	CASSANLAGGVEDQYF
TRBV6-1	.	TRBJ2-5	TRBD2	TGTGCCATACAACTAGCGGGGGGTGAGACCCAGTACTTC	CAIQLAGGETQYF
TRBV5-4	.	TRBJ1-2	TRBD1	TGTGCCAGCAATTACAGGGGTTACGGCTACACCTTC	CASNYRGYGYTF
TRBV11-2	.	TRBJ2-3	TRBD1	TGTGCCAGCAGCTTAGGGGCGGACAGGGTCACAGATACGCAGTATTTT	CASSLGADRVTDTQYF
TRBV2	.	TRBJ2-1	TRBD2	TGTGCCAGCAGTCTAGCGGGGACCTACAATGAGCAGTTCTTC	CASSLAGTYNEQFF
TRBV19	.	TRBJ1-4	.	TGTGCCAGTAATGCTTGGCAGGTAGGGAGTGAAAAACTGTTTTTT	CASNAWQVGSEKLFF
TRBV19	.	TRBJ1-2	.	TGTGCCAGTAGTCCCCGGGGGGCCGGGAAGGAATTCGGCTACACCTTC	CASSPRGAGKEFGYTF
TRBV19	.	TRBJ2-2	TRBD1	TGTGCCAGTACCCCCGGCGGGACAGGAGGTCCGGGGGAGCTGTTTTTT	CASTPGGTGGPGELFF
TRBV5-6	.	TRBJ1-1	.	TGTGCCAGCAGCTTGGGACGGCAGGGCACTGAAGCTTTCTTT	CASSLGRQGTEAFF
TRBV29-1	few	TRBJ1-1	.	TGCAGCGTTGATGGGACGGTGAACACTGAAGCTTTCTTT	CSVDGTVNTEAFF
TRBV6-1	.	TRBJ1-3	.	TGTGCCAGCACCGCCAAGGGATCCTCCGGAAACACCATATATTTT	CASTAKGSSGNTIYF
TRBV18	.	TRBJ1-4	TRBD1	TGTGCCAGCTCACCGGGACAGGGGTATGAAAAACTGTTTTTT	CASSPGQGYEKLFF
TRBV19	once	TRBJ2-2	TRBD1	TGTGCCAGTAGGGTACAGGGGAGCACCGGGGAGCTGTTTTTT	CASRVQGSTGELFF
TRBV19	.	TRBJ1-1	TRBD1	TGTGCCAGTAGTAAAGACAGGGACACTGAAGCTTTCTTT	CASSKDRDTEAFF
TRBV27	.	TRBJ2-7	.	TGTGCCAGCAGTCAAAGGATACCCCCCTACGAGCAGTACTTC	CASSQRIPPYEQYF
TRBV20-1	.	TRBJ2-7	.	TGCAGTGCTAGTCTAGGCTACGAGCAGTACTTC	CSASLGYEQYF
TRBV2	.	TRBJ1-1	TRBD1	TGTGCCAGCAGTGTCTCGGGGACAGGGGGCGCCTCGGCTTTCTTT	CASSVSGTGGASAFF
TRBV13	once	TRBJ1-5	.	TGTGCCAGCTCAAGTCAGCCCCAGCATTTT	CASSSQPQHF
TRBV5-6	.	TRBJ1-2	.	TGTGCCAGCAGCTATACAGAACTTGGCTACACCTTC	CASSYTELGYTF
TRBV7-9	.	TRBJ2-7	.	TGTGCCAGCAGCTCCTTAGGCTACGAGCAGTACTTC	CASSSLGYEQYF
TRBV18	.	TRBJ1-1	.	TGTGCCAGCTCACCAGACAGGGAAGCTTTCTTT	CASSPDREAFF
TRBV10-3	.	TRBJ2-2	TRBD1	TGTGCCACAGGACCCGGGACAGGGTTGAACACCGGGGAGCTGTTTTTT	CATGPGTGLNTGELFF